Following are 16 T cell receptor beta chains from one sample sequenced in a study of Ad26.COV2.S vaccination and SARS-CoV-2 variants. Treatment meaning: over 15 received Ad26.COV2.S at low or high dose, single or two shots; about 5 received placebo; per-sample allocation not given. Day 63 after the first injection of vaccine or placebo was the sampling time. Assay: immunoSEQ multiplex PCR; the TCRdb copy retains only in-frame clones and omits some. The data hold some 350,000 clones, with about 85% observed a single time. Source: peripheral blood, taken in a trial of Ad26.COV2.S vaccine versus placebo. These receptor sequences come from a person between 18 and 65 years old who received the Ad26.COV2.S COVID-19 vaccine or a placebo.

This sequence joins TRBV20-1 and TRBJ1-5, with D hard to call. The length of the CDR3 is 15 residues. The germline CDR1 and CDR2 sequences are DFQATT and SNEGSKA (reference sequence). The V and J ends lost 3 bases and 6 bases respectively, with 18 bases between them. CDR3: CSASLKQPWGQPQHF. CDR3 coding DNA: TGCAGTGCTAGTCTGAAGCAGCCTTGGGGTCAGCCCCAGCATTTT.

CDR3 sequence (DNA): TGTGCCAGCAGTCGGACTAGCGGTTCTTCCTACGAGCAGTACTTC. The encoded protein is CASSRTSGSSYEQYF. The chain joins TRBV7-2 to TRBJ2-7; 10 nucleotides match TRBD2. The germline gives CDR1 SGHTA, CDR2 FQGNSA. The CDR3 totals 15 residues. With V trimmed by 6 bases and J by 1 base, 6 bases remained unmatched. Full variable domain (outside the CDR3, taken from reference TRBV7-2 and TRBJ2-7): GAGVSQSPSNKVTEKGKDVELRCDPISGHTALYWYRQSLGQGLEFLIYFQGNSAPDKSGLPSDRFSAERTGGSVSTLTIQRTQQEDSAVYLCASSRTSGSSYEQYFGPGTRLTVT.

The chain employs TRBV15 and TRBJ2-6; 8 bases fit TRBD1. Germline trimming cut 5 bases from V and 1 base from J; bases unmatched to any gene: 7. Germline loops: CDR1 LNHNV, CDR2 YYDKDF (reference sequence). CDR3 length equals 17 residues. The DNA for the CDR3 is TGTGCCACCAGCGGGGGTTGGACAGGGTCTGGGGCCAACGTCCTGACTTTC. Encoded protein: CATSGGWTGSGANVLTF.

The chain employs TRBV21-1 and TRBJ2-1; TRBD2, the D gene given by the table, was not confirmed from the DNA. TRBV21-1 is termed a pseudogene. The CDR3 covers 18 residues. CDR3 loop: CASSQTGSGRVRRNEQFF. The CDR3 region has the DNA TGTGCCAGCAGTCAAACAGGTAGCGGGAGGGTAAGAAGGAATGAGCAGTTCTTC.

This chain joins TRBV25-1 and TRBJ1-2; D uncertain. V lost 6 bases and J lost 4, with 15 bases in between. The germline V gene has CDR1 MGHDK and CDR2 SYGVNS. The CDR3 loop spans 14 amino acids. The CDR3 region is CASRPWGEAYGYTF. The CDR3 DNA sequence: TGTGCCAGCAGACCATGGGGAGAGGCCTATGGCTACACCTTC.

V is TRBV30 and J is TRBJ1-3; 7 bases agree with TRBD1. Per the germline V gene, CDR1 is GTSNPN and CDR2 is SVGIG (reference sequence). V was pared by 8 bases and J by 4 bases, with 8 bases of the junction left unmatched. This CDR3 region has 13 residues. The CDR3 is CATKDRSGNTIYF. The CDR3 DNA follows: TGTGCCACAAAGGACAGGTCGGGAAACACCATATATTTT.

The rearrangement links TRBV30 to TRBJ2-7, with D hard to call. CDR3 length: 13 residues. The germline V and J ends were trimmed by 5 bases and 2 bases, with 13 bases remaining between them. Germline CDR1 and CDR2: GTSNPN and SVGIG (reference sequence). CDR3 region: CAWVSRGPYEQYF. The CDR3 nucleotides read TGTGCCTGGGTCAGCCGCGGTCCCTACGAGCAGTACTTC.

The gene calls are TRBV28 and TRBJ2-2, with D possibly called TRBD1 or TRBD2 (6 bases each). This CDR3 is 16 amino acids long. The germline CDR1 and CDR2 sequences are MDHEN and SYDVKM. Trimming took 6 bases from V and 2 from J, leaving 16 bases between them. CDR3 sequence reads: CASRGGAGLNTGELFF. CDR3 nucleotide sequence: TGTGCCAGCAGGGGGGGCGCAGGGCTTAACACCGGGGAGCTGTTTTTT.

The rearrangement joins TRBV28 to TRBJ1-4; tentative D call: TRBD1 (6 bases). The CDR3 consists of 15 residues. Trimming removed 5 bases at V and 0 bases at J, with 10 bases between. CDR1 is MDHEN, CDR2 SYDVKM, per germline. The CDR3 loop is CASSRAGATNEKLFF. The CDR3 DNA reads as TGTGCCAGCAGTCGCGCAGGGGCAACTAATGAAAAACTGTTTTTT. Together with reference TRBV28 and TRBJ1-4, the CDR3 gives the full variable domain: DVKVTQSSRYLVKRTGEKVFLECVQDMDHENMFWYRQDPGLGLRLIYFSYDVKMKEKGDIPEGYSVSREKKERFSLILESASTNQTSMYLCASSRAGATNEKLFFGSGTQLSVL.

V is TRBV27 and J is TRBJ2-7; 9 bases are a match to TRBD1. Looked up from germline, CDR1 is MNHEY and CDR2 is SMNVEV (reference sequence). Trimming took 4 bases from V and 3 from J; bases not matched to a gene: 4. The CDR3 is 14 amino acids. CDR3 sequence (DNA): TGTGCCAGCAGTTCCGGGACAGGGATCTACGAGCAGTACTTC. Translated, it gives CASSSGTGIYEQYF.

This CDR3 reads CASSLYSRNEKLFF. The CDR3 region has the DNA TGTGCCAGCAGTTTATATTCCAGAAATGAAAAACTGTTTTTT. This sequence joins TRBV27 and TRBJ1-4; no clear D gene. The CDR3 is 14 residues long. Germline V gene data show CDR1 as MNHEY and CDR2 as SMNVEV (reference sequence). V was cut by 1 base and J by 5 bases, with 8 bases left in between.

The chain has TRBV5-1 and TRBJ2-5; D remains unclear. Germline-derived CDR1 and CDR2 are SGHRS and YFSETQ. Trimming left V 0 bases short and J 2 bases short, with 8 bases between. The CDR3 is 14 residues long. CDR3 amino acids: CASSLVAEQETQYF. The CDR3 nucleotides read TGCGCCAGCAGCTTGGTGGCCGAACAAGAGACCCAGTACTTC.

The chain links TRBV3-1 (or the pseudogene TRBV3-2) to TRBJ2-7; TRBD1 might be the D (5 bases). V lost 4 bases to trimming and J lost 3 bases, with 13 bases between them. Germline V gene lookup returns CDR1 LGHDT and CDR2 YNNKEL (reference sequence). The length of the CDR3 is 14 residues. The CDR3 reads CASSPGKGYYEQYF. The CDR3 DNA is TGTGCCAGCAGCCCAGGGAAGGGTTACTACGAGCAGTACTTC.

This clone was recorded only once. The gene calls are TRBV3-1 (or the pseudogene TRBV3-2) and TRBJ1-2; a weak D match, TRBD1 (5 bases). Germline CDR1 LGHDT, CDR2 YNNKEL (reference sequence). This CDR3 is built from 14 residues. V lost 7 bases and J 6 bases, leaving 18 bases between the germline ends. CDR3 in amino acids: CASTGVGVCDGYTF. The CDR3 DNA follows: TGTGCCAGCACGGGAGTGGGGGTTTGCGATGGCTACACCTTC.

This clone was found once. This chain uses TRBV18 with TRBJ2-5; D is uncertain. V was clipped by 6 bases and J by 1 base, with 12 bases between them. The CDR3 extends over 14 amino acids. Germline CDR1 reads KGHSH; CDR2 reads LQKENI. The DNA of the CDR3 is TGTGCCAGCTCCATGAGTCAGGCCCAAGAGACCCAGTACTTC. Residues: CASSMSQAQETQYF.

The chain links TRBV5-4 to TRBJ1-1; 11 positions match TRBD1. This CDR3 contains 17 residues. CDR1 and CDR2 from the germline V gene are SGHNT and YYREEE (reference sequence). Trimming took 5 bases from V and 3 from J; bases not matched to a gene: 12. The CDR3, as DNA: TGTGCCAGCAGAACCGGGACAGGGGGACTGTTGGACACTGAAGCTTTCTTT. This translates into CASRTGTGGLLDTEAFF. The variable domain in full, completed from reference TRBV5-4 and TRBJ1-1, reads ETGVTQSPTHLIKTRGQQVTLRCSSQSGHNTVSWYQQALGQGPQFIFQYYREEENGRGNFPPRFSGLQFPNYSSELNVNALELDDSALYLCASRTGTGGLLDTEAFFGQGTRLTVV.